This T cell receptor beta chain appears in the sequencing data of a study of regulatory dendritic cells for organ transplantation. On this clone itself: Antigen unknown.

Data came from immunoSEQ multiplex PCR; TCRdb stores just in-frame clones and leaves some out. Among some 35,000 clones listed, approximately 90% were seen once. Whole-study results and caveats: Memory CD8+ clonal expansion seemed more limited with regulatory than mature dendritic cells.

The germline V and J ends were trimmed by 0 bases and 4 bases, with 10 bases remaining between them. The CDR3 is made up of 14 amino acids. Germline CDR1 SGHDT, CDR2 YYEEEE. The sample taken for sequencing was naive CD8+ T cells from blood. Described subset: CD45RA+ naive T cells. This TCR came from a human donor in good health. The chain uses TRBV5-6 and TRBJ1-2; D uncertain. The CDR3: CASSLDVRVYGYTF. CDR3 nucleotide sequence: TGTGCCAGCAGCTTGGATGTCCGAGTCTATGGCTACACCTTC. Drawing the rest from reference TRBV5-6 and TRBJ1-2, the complete variable domain is DAGVTQSPTHLIKTRGQQVTLRCSPKSGHDTVSWYQQALGQGPQFIFQYYEEEERQRGNFPDRFSGHQFPNYSSELNVNALLLGDSALYLCASSLDVRVYGYTFGSGTRLTVV.